These T cell receptor beta chains were read from a single sample in a study of cytomegalovirus exposure and HLA in healthy donors. Data came from immunoSEQ multiplex PCR; TCRdb stores just in-frame clones and leaves some out. The sample holds 200,000 to 250,000 clones, roughly 80% seen once. The sample was PBMCs. The receptors shown here come from a girl aged 2 to 10 in good health and CMV-seronegative. Each CDR3 is given with its conserved first and last residue. D genes are given only for firm matches. Part of the rows lack a size; the others show once, few, many or a class for expanded clones.

v_call,d_call,clone_size,j_call,cdr3_aa,cdr3_nt
TRBV6-5,.,.,TRBJ2-5,CASSPVPDQETQYF,TGTGCCAGCAGCCCCGTTCCGGACCAAGAGACCCAGTACTTC
TRBV7-2,TRBD1,.,TRBJ2-7,CASRDRGTYEQYF,TGTGCCAGCAGGGACAGGGGGACCTACGAGCAGTACTTC
TRBV20-1,.,.,TRBJ1-1,CSAPSNTEAFF,TGCAGTGCTCCCAGTAACACTGAAGCTTTCTTT
TRBV6-5,.,.,TRBJ1-1,CASSYSYRGATEAFF,TGTGCCAGCAGTTACTCGTATCGGGGGGCGACTGAAGCTTTCTTT
TRBV6-1,.,.,TRBJ2-1,CASSEMPGAYNEQFF,TGTGCCAGCAGTGAAATGCCGGGAGCCTACAATGAGCAGTTCTTC
TRBV6-5,.,.,TRBJ1-2,CASIPTGSHYGYTF,TGTGCCAGCATTCCAACAGGGTCCCACTATGGCTACACCTTC
TRBV11-3,.,few,TRBJ1-6,CASSLDQNSPLHF,TGTGCCAGCAGCTTAGATCAGAATTCACCCCTCCACTTT
TRBV6-1,.,.,TRBJ1-1,CASSGQFNTEAFF,TGTGCCAGCAGTGGACAGTTTAACACTGAAGCTTTCTTT
TRBV4-1,.,.,TRBJ2-5,CASSQEETALQPQYF,TGCGCCAGCAGCCAAGAAGAGACAGCCCTCCAGCCCCAGTACTTC
TRBV5-1,.,.,TRBJ1-3,CASSLDFRIAAGNTIYF,TGCGCCAGCAGCTTGGACTTCCGGATTGCGGCTGGAAACACCATATATTTT
TRBV6-1,TRBD1,few,TRBJ2-1,CASSSGQVRQGPQFF,TGTGCCAGCTCTTCGGGACAGGTTCGACAGGGGCCGCAGTTCTTC
TRBV13,.,.,TRBJ1-6,CASSLKLDPGNSPLHF,TGTGCCAGCAGCTTAAAGCTGGACCCGGGAAATTCACCCCTCCACTTT
TRBV11-2,TRBD2,.,TRBJ2-5,CASSLGLAGGWETQYF,TGTGCCAGCAGCTTAGGACTAGCGGGAGGCTGGGAGACCCAGTACTTC
TRBV7-9,.,.,TRBJ1-5,CASSRTAPGDGNQPQHF,TGTGCCAGCAGCCGGACGGCCCCGGGAGATGGCAATCAGCCCCAGCATTTT
TRBV6-5,TRBD1,.,TRBJ1-2,CASSSDRDYGYTF,TGTGCCAGCAGTTCTGACAGGGACTATGGCTACACCTTC
TRBV7-9,TRBD1,.,TRBJ2-3,CASSLALDRRATDTQYF,TGTGCCAGCAGCTTAGCACTGGACAGGCGGGCGACAGATACGCAGTATTTT
TRBV4-2,.,.,TRBJ2-3,CASSQDPRSTDTQYF,TGTGCCAGCAGCCAAGATCCGCGGAGCACAGATACGCAGTATTTT
TRBV5-1,TRBD1,.,TRBJ2-1,CASSFRTGVNNEQFF,TGCGCCAGCAGCTTCCGGACAGGGGTTAACAATGAGCAGTTCTTC